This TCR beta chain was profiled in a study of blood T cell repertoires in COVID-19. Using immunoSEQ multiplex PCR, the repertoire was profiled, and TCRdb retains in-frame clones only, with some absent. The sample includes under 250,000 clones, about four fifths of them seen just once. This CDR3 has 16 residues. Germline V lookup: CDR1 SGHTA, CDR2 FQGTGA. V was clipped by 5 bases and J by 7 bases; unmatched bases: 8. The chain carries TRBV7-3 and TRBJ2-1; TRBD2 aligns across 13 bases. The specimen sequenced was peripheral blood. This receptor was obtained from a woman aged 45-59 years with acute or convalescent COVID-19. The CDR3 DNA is TGTGCCAGCAGCGCACTAGCGGGAGGGCCCTGGAATGAGCAGTTCTTC. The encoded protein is CASSALAGGPWNEQFF.